Presented here are 30 T cell receptor beta chains from one specimen sequenced in a study of cytotoxic CD8 clonotypes in ibrutinib-treated CLL. Generated by immunoSEQ multiplex PCR, the TCRdb table keeps only in-frame clones and is missing some. The table includes 70,000 to 80,000 clones, over 75% detected once. The specimen was PBMCs, collected at disease progression, from a patient treated with ibrutinib. Receptors were obtained from a human donor with chronic lymphocytic leukemia.

CDR3 DNA sequence: TGCGCCAGCAGCATCAGGGTTCCCGGGGAGACCCAGTACTTC. Its protein product is CASSIRVPGETQYF. The chain uses TRBV5-1 and TRBJ2-5; TRBD1 might be the D (5 bases). The CDR3 has 14 amino acids. Between the trimmed V and J ends, which lost 4 bases and 5 bases, there was a span of 15 bases. The germline V gene encodes CDR1 SGHRS and CDR2 YFSETQ.

The chain joins TRBV28 to TRBJ2-7; TRBD1 agrees at 9 bases. V lost 8 bases and J lost 1; bases outside the gene matches: 0. Germline values: CDR1 MDHEN, CDR2 SYDVKM. The CDR3 runs 12 residues. The CDR3 DNA reads as TGTGCCAGCGGGACAGGGTCCTACGAGCAGTACTTC. Its translation is CASGTGSYEQYF.

There are a few counts of this clone. The V gene is TRBV14, the J gene TRBJ1-2; D not resolved. This CDR3 region has 12 residues. V was trimmed by 0 bases and J by 8 bases, leaving 7 bases between them. Germline assignment: CDR1 SGHDN and CDR2 FVKESK. The CDR3 is CASSQDPSGYTF. CDR3 in DNA: TGTGCCAGCAGCCAAGATCCGTCGGGCTACACCTTC.

A single count supports this clone. The chain joins TRBV5-6 to TRBJ1-4; D unclear. The germline V gene has CDR1 SGHDT and CDR2 YYEEEE. CDR3 size: 15 residues. V was clipped by 0 bases and J by 8 bases, with 14 bases between them. This chain's CDR3 is CASSLVASQVEKLFF. CDR3 coding DNA: TGTGCCAGCAGCTTGGTTGCGAGCCAGGTAGAAAAACTGTTTTTT.

This chain uses TRBV27 with TRBJ2-7, with TRBD1 matching over 7 bases. CDR1 and CDR2 (germline): MNHEY, SMNVEV (reference sequence). V shed 6 bases and J 10 bases; nucleotides not matched to a gene: 9. The CDR3 contains 12 residues. CDR3 amino acids: CASSRRGYGQYF. In DNA, the CDR3 is TGTGCCAGCAGCCGCAGGGGGTATGGACAGTACTTC.

This clone was found a few times. V usage is TRBV5-1 and J usage is TRBJ2-5; TRBD2 agrees at 7 bases. J gave up 1 base and V 5 bases, and 5 bases lay outside the gene matches. Germline CDR1 and CDR2: SGHRS and YFSETQ. This CDR3 has 14 amino acids. For the CDR3, the DNA is TGCGCCAGCAGACGAGGGACTACCCAAGAGACCCAGTACTTC. As protein: CASRRGTTQETQYF.

The gene calls are TRBV15 and TRBJ2-7; TRBD2 matches 7 bases. The V segment lost 5 bases and the J segment 7 bases; nucleotides outside the gene matches: 11. The CDR3 totals 14 residues. Germline V gene lookup returns CDR1 LNHNV and CDR2 YYDKDF (reference sequence). CDR3 sequence (DNA): TGTGCCACCAGCGTCAGGCTAGCGGCGAGGGAGCAGTACTTC. Its protein is CATSVRLAAREQYF.

The chain uses TRBV27 and TRBJ1-1; D is unresolved. The CDR3 spans 15 residues. From germline, CDR1 is MNHEY and CDR2 SMNVEV (reference sequence). V lost 2 bases, J lost 4 bases, and 14 bases lay in between. This chain's CDR3 is CASSLAPGAGTEAFF. In nucleotides, the CDR3 is TGTGCCAGCAGTTTAGCCCCCGGCGCTGGCACTGAAGCTTTCTTT.

The V gene is TRBV10-3, the J gene TRBJ1-4; no clear D gene. Between the trimmed V and J ends, which lost 8 bases and 1 base, there was a span of 8 bases. The germline CDR1 and CDR2 sequences are ENHRY and SYGVKD. CDR3 length equals 13 residues. CDR3 nucleotide sequence: TGTGCCATCTCGGACGGAACTAATGAAAAACTGTTTTTT. Translating gives CAISDGTNEKLFF.

The genes are TRBV6-1 and TRBJ1-2; D uncertain. CDR3 size: 13 residues. Germline V gene lookup returns CDR1 MNHNS and CDR2 SASEGT. V gave up 3 bases and J gave up 2 bases, with 7 bases separating them. CDR3 sequence reads: CASSEGENYGYTF. In DNA form, the CDR3 reads TGTGCCAGCAGTGAGGGCGAGAACTATGGCTACACCTTC.

This rearrangement joins TRBV29-1 to TRBJ1-1; D is unclear. The V and J ends lost 3 bases and 5 bases respectively, with 10 bases between them. This CDR3 is built from 12 residues. Germline CDR1 and CDR2: SQVTM and ANQGSEA. The CDR3 DNA follows: TGCAGCGTTGACTTCCGCGGAACTGAAGCTTTCTTT. As protein: CSVDFRGTEAFF.

The chain employs TRBV5-1 and TRBJ1-1, with D unresolved. Germline V gene sequence: CDR1 SGHRS, CDR2 YFSETQ. CDR3 length equals 13 residues. Trimming took 4 bases from V and 3 from J, leaving 10 bases between them. The CDR3 reads CASSPTPYTEAFF. The DNA of the CDR3 is TGCGCCAGCAGCCCTACCCCTTACACTGAAGCTTTCTTT.

In DNA, the CDR3 is TGCGCCAGCAACCCGGGACAGAGCTCCTACGAGCAGTACTTC. Its protein is CASNPGQSSYEQYF. The chain has TRBV5-1 and TRBJ2-7, with TRBD1 matching 7 bases. The V gene end was trimmed by 6 bases and the J gene end by 0 bases; junction bases not matched to a gene: 6. This CDR3 is 14 amino acids long. CDR1 and CDR2 from the germline V gene are SGHRS and YFSETQ.

The chain couples TRBV4-1 to TRBJ2-1; 14 positions match TRBD2. V shed 4 bases and J 4 bases; nucleotides not matched to a gene: 9. CDR1 and CDR2 (germline): MGHRA, YSYEKL. The CDR3 has 18 amino acids. CDR3 in amino acids: CASSPSRLAGGLYNEQFF. DNA of the CDR3: TGCGCCAGCAGCCCCAGTCGACTAGCGGGGGGGCTTTACAATGAGCAGTTCTTC.

This chain links TRBV5-4 with TRBJ2-3; 8 bases map to TRBD2. V was clipped by 6 bases and J by 2 bases; unmatched bases: 8. Germline CDR1 SGHNT, CDR2 YYREEE (reference sequence). CDR3 size: 15 residues. The DNA of the CDR3 is TGTGCCAGCACCCCCCAGCGGGGGTTCACAGATACGCAGTATTTT. Translated, it gives CASTPQRGFTDTQYF.

As to this clone: Other nucleotide sequences in the sample specify the same CDR3. The chain is built from TRBV27 and TRBJ1-2; tentative D call: TRBD1 (5 bases). The germline V gene has CDR1 MNHEY and CDR2 SMNVEV (reference sequence). CDR3 length equals 13 residues. The germline V and J ends were trimmed by 0 bases and 8 bases, with 10 bases remaining between them. The CDR3 is CASSLSGGFGYTF. The CDR3 DNA reads as TGTGCCAGCAGTTTATCGGGGGGATTCGGCTACACCTTC.

This chain links TRBV28 with TRBJ2-7; TRBD1 aligns across 7 bases. Germline V gene lookup returns CDR1 MDHEN and CDR2 SYDVKM. Losses at the gene ends were 6 bases for V and 2 bases for J; bases not matched to a gene: 4. This CDR3 comprises 13 residues. The chain's CDR3 is CASRRTGTYEQYF. In DNA form, the CDR3 reads TGTGCCAGCAGACGGACAGGAACCTACGAGCAGTACTTC.

V gene TRBV2 combines with J gene TRBJ1-5; 7 bases fit TRBD1. V lost 7 bases and J lost 0; bases outside the gene matches: 6. Per the germline V gene, CDR1 is SNHLY and CDR2 is FYNNEI. This CDR3 region has 15 residues. The CDR3 protein is CASNLGQYSNQPQHF. In DNA, the CDR3 is TGTGCCAGCAACCTGGGACAGTATAGCAATCAGCCCCAGCATTTT. Based on the CDR3 plus reference TRBV2 and TRBJ1-5, the full variable domain is EPEVTQTPSHQVTQMGQEVILRCVPISNHLYFYWYRQILGQKVEFLVSFYNNEISEKSEIFDDQFSVERPDGSNFTLKIRSTKLEDSAMYFCASNLGQYSNQPQHFGDGTRLSIL.

This CDR3 reads CSAKTGERLGEQYF. The CDR3 region has the DNA TGCAGCGCCAAAACGGGGGAGAGGCTGGGCGAGCAGTACTTC. V usage is TRBV29-1 and J usage is TRBJ2-7; D may be TRBD2 (6 bases). The CDR3 is 14 amino acids. Germline-derived CDR1 and CDR2 are SQVTM and ANQGSEA. Trimming removed 7 bases at V and 6 bases at J, with 22 bases between.

Note on this clone: Other nucleotide sequences in the sample specify the same CDR3. J is TRBJ1-4 and V is TRBV6-1; 7 nucleotides match TRBD1. This CDR3 region has 13 residues. Germline CDR1 is MNHNS and CDR2 is SASEGT. The J segment lost 7 bases and the V segment lost 7 bases, leaving 6 bases of the junction unmatched. CDR3 protein: CASTDRESEKLFF. CDR3 nucleotides: TGTGCCAGCACAGACAGGGAAAGTGAAAAACTGTTTTTT.

The V gene is TRBV4-1, the J gene TRBJ1-5; D perhaps matches TRBD1 (6 bases). The CDR3 has 16 residues. The V gene lost 1 base and the J gene lost 4 bases, with 14 bases spanning the gap. Germline-derived CDR1 and CDR2 are MGHRA and YSYEKL. This chain's CDR3 is CASSQGDRPWNQPQHF. The CDR3 nucleotides read TGCGCCAGCAGCCAAGGAGACAGGCCTTGGAATCAGCCCCAGCATTTT.

V usage is TRBV5-4 and J usage is TRBJ2-1; D perhaps matches TRBD2 (5 bases). V was pared by 2 bases and J by 5 bases, with 8 bases between. The CDR3 runs 13 residues. Germline V gives CDR1 SGHNT, CDR2 YYREEE (reference sequence). The CDR3 reads CASSFYGNNEQFF. The CDR3 region has the DNA TGTGCCAGCAGCTTTTACGGGAACAATGAGCAGTTCTTC.

This CDR3 is CASSRGAGEFYEQYF. In DNA form, the CDR3 reads TGTGCCAGCAGCAGAGGAGCGGGAGAATTTTACGAGCAGTACTTC. The chain recombines TRBV5-4 with TRBJ2-7, with 8 nucleotides matching TRBD2. The CDR3 covers 15 residues. Trimming took 4 bases from V and 4 from J; bases not matched to a gene: 10. Per the germline V gene, CDR1 is SGHNT and CDR2 is YYREEE (reference sequence).

This chain links TRBV27 with TRBJ2-1, with 10 bases that match TRBD2. J lost 7 bases, V lost 3 bases, and 3 bases had no gene match. This CDR3 comprises 14 residues. Germline values: CDR1 MNHEY, CDR2 SMNVEV (reference sequence). CDR3 loop: CASSLGSGGNEQFF. In DNA, the CDR3 is TGTGCCAGCAGTTTGGGTAGCGGGGGGAATGAGCAGTTCTTC.

The chain combines TRBV4-1 with TRBJ2-7; no firm D call. Germline V gene lookup returns CDR1 MGHRA and CDR2 YSYEKL. The CDR3 contains 15 residues. The ends were cut back, 0 bases at V and 1 base at J, with 10 bases in the middle. In DNA, the CDR3 is TGCGCCAGCAGCCAAGATGAAAACGGATCCTACGAGCAGTACTTC. Its protein product is CASSQDENGSYEQYF.

This chain links TRBV10-2 with TRBJ2-7, with D maybe TRBD1 (6 bases). V lost 4 bases, J lost 1 base, and 20 bases lay in between. Germline CDR1 WSHSY, CDR2 SAAADI. The CDR3 extends over 17 amino acids. The CDR3 is CASSGGTGRSLSYEQYF. CDR3 DNA: TGCGCCAGCAGTGGGGGTACAGGGCGCAGTTTGTCCTACGAGCAGTACTTC.

The chain recombines TRBV5-1 with TRBJ2-3; D gene uncertain. Germline assignment: CDR1 SGHRS and CDR2 YFSETQ. Trimming removed 0 bases at V and 2 bases at J, with 1 base between. This CDR3 is 12 amino acids long. CDR3 DNA sequence: TGCGCCAGCAGCTTGGACACAGATACGCAGTATTTT. Translation gives CASSLDTDTQYF.

The chain is built from TRBV10-1 and TRBJ2-1; weak D call: TRBD2 (6 bases). V was clipped by 4 bases and J by 6 bases, with 13 bases between them. The germline CDR1 and CDR2 sequences are WNHNN and SYGVQD (reference sequence). The CDR3 runs to 14 residues. The CDR3 is CASSVAGTPNEQFF. Here the CDR3 DNA reads TGCGCCAGCAGTGTCGCGGGGACCCCCAATGAGCAGTTCTTC.

This sequence joins TRBV15 and TRBJ1-5; maybe TRBD1 (5 bases). This CDR3 contains 13 residues. V was shortened by 9 bases and J by 6 bases, with 15 bases between the two germline ends. Germline assignment: CDR1 LNHNV and CDR2 YYDKDF (reference sequence). DNA for the CDR3: TGTGCCACACGATTCCGGGGGGGTCAGCCCCAGCATTTT. It specifies CATRFRGGQPQHF.

This chain joins TRBV2 and TRBJ2-7; a weak D match, TRBD2 (7 bases). The germline V and J ends were trimmed by 8 bases and 7 bases, with 12 bases remaining between them. Germline V gene data show CDR1 as SNHLY and CDR2 as FYNNEI. This CDR3 has 11 amino acids. The CDR3: CASSEGGEQYF. CDR3 in DNA: TGTGCCAGCTCGGAGGGGGGGGAGCAGTACTTC.